The following is a T cell receptor beta chain sequence with its context. What it binds is not known. The source of the sample is a study of molecular identifiers for immune sequencing clone quantification. V was trimmed by 3 bases and J by 1 base, leaving 6 bases between them. CDR3 length: 13 amino acids. Germline CDR1 reads SNHLY; CDR2 reads FYNNEI. Study-wide results and limits: Jurkat TCR RNA spiked in from one cell could reportedly be detected among 800,000 to 1,000,000 naive cells.

Previously described methods with listed TCR primers produced the bulk TCR libraries. Via MiXCR, TCRdb re-called the PCR reads, giving one row per CDR3 protein. This sample carries 60,000 to 70,000 distinct CDR3 sequences, roughly 20% of them seen once, and the ten largest clones take about 1.5%. Source material: naive CD8+ T cells from blood, with Jurkat cell RNA spiked in. Subset described: FACS-sorted CD8+CD4-CCR7+CD45RA+ naive T cells. This clonotype was obtained from a human donor in good health. Some libraries in this study had Jurkat cell RNA spiked in. The chain combines TRBV2 with TRBJ2-5; D assignment may be TRBD1 or TRBD2 (5 bases each). The CDR3 is CASSEGPQETQYF. The CDR3, as DNA: TGTGCCAGCAGTGAGGGACCCCAAGAGACCCAGTACTTC.